This T cell receptor beta chain was sequenced during a study of CD8 T cells in ankylosing spondylitis. Library preparation for TCR beta used quantitative 5'-RACE with molecular barcodes. MiXCR was run by TCRdb on the 5' RACE reads, yielding one entry per CDR3 protein. The sample has some 840,000 distinct CDR3 sequences; roughly 10% are singletons. The CDR3 covers 15 residues. From germline, CDR1 is DFQATT and CDR2 SNEGSKA (reference sequence). V shed 5 bases, J shed 3 bases, and the junction held 9 bases outside the gene matches. The table lists this clonotype with a few counts. Antigen unknown. Study-wide results and caveats: Within peripheral blood, clones linked to disease were CD8+ and relatively rare. The study looked at matched synovial fluid samples from ankylosing spondylitis patients. Disease-linked clones were reported to be significantly enriched there. Before this, some motif variants had been reported in reactive arthritis synovial fluid and blood. Characteristic, it appeared, of ankylosing spondylitis blood was a TCR beta motif of seven or eight highly homologous variants.

Material: blood, either unsorted or a sorted T cell fraction (not recorded which). V and J are TRBV20-1 and TRBJ2-1, with 8 positions matching TRBD2. The receptor comes from a male donor with ankylosing spondylitis. The CDR3, as DNA: TGCAGTGCTCACACTAGCGGAGACCTCTACAATGAGCAGTTCTTC. It specifies CSAHTSGDLYNEQFF.